What follows are 12 T cell receptor beta chains derived from one specimen sequenced in a study of technical replicates of blood from a few donors. This table comes from immunoSEQ multiplex PCR, and its TCRdb copy is limited to in-frame clones, with some not included. The repertoire includes tens of thousands of clones, 91% of them detected once, and roughly 0.38% sits in the top ten. Sequencing was performed on T cells isolated from PBMCs. These receptors all stem from a human donor in good health. Some clones in this sample may be carry-over from other donors' samples.

This clone showed up just once. The V and J genes are TRBV4-1 and TRBJ2-5; D gene uncertain. Germline loops: CDR1 MGHRA, CDR2 YSYEKL. With 4 bases removed from V and 0 bases from J, the gap between germline ends came to 9 bases. This CDR3 has 14 residues. Written as DNA, the CDR3 is TGCGCCAGCAGCCGCCCACTCGACCAAGAGACCCAGTACTTC. This translates into CASSRPLDQETQYF.

This chain uses TRBV4-1 with TRBJ2-7; TRBD2 matches at 11 bases. V was clipped by 1 base and J by 0 bases; unmatched bases: 2. This CDR3 has 16 residues. The germline gives CDR1 MGHRA, CDR2 YSYEKL. The CDR3: CASSQGGLADSYEQYF. CDR3 in DNA: TGCGCCAGCAGCCAAGGGGGACTAGCGGACTCCTACGAGCAGTACTTC.

This chain joins TRBV7-2 and TRBJ2-3; a weak D match, TRBD1 (5 bases). Trimming stripped 3 bases from V and 2 bases from J, with 12 bases between. This CDR3 has 15 residues. The germline V gene encodes CDR1 SGHTA and CDR2 FQGNSA. The CDR3 here is CASSFGATYTDTQYF. Here the CDR3 DNA reads TGTGCCAGCAGCTTTGGGGCCACGTACACAGATACGCAGTATTTT.

V and J are TRBV7-9 and TRBJ2-5; D perhaps matches TRBD2 (6 bases). The germline V and J ends were trimmed by 1 base and 5 bases, with 14 bases remaining between them. The CDR3 consists of 15 residues. Per the germline V gene, CDR1 is SEHNR and CDR2 is FQNEAQ (reference sequence). CDR3 bases: TGTGCCAGCAGCTTAGTCACGGGGGTTCGTGAGACCCAGTACTTC. Its protein product is CASSLVTGVRETQYF.

The rearrangement joins TRBV25-1 to TRBJ1-2; 9 bases match TRBD1. Germline-derived CDR1 and CDR2 are MGHDK and SYGVNS. V lost 2 bases and J lost 7; bases outside the gene matches: 5. This CDR3 has 14 amino acids. The CDR3 protein is CASSETGGASGYTF. CDR3 DNA sequence: TGTGCCAGCAGTGAAACAGGGGGCGCATCTGGCTACACCTTC.

The chain combines TRBV13 with TRBJ2-7, with 11 nucleotides matching TRBD2. Germline loops: CDR1 PRHDT, CDR2 FYEKMQ (reference sequence). V was clipped by 3 bases and J by 6 bases; unmatched bases: 4. The CDR3 has 14 residues. In DNA, the CDR3 is TGTGCCAGCAGCTTTTTTGGACTAGCGGGCGAGCAGTACTTC. Protein: CASSFFGLAGEQYF. Full variable domain (rest looked up from reference TRBV13 and TRBJ2-7): AAGVIQSPRHLIKEKRETATLKCYPIPRHDTVYWYQQGPGQDPQFLISFYEKMQSDKGSIPDRFSAQQFSDYHSELNMSSLELGDSALYFCASSFFGLAGEQYFGPGTRLTVT.

The rearrangement joins TRBV5-4 to TRBJ2-7; 13 bases match TRBD2. CDR1 is SGHNT and CDR2 is YYREEE in the germline V gene (reference sequence). V was clipped by 0 bases and J by 5 bases; unmatched bases: 2. The CDR3 sequence is 15 residues long. DNA of the CDR3: TGTGCCAGCAGCTTGGAACTAGCGGGGGGGCACGAGCAGTACTTC. Translated: CASSLELAGGHEQYF.

The gene calls are TRBV7-2 and TRBJ2-1; 7 bases are shared with TRBD2. CDR1 SGHTA and CDR2 FQGNSA come from the germline V gene. Trimming cost V 5 bases and J 10 bases; bases outside gene matches: 11. The CDR3 covers 14 residues. Here the CDR3 DNA reads TGTGCCAGCAGCCTCACCTCAGCGGGATGGGAGCAGTTCTTC. Its protein product is CASSLTSAGWEQFF.

The V and J genes are TRBV7-8 and TRBJ2-7; a weak D match, TRBD1 (6 bases). The CDR3 extends over 15 amino acids. Between the trimmed V and J ends, which lost 6 bases and 4 bases, there was a span of 19 bases. Per germline, CDR1 SGHVS and CDR2 FQNEAQ. The CDR3 sequence is CASSHSSGDLYEQYF. In DNA, the CDR3 is TGTGCCAGCAGTCACTCCTCAGGGGACCTTTACGAGCAGTACTTC.

The chain is built from TRBV7-9 and TRBJ1-1, with D unclear. Germline-derived CDR1 and CDR2 are SEHNR and FQNEAQ (reference sequence). The CDR3 totals 16 residues. Trimming removed 2 bases from V and 2 bases from J, with 15 bases in between. The CDR3 spells CASSLKRAPANTEAFF. The CDR3 DNA is TGTGCCAGCAGCTTAAAGCGGGCCCCCGCAAACACTGAAGCTTTCTTT.

This clone was seen just once. This chain joins TRBV5-4 and TRBJ2-7; D might be TRBD1 (7 bases). The CDR3 runs to 16 residues. Deletions cut 0 bases from V and 0 bases from J, with 13 bases between. From germline, CDR1 is SGHNT and CDR2 YYREEE (reference sequence). The CDR3 region has the DNA TGTGCCAGCAGCTTGGCTGGCCAGGGGGGCTCCTACGAGCAGTACTTC. Translated: CASSLAGQGGSYEQYF. The variable domain in full, with the rest retrieved from reference TRBV5-4 and TRBJ2-7, is ETGVTQSPTHLIKTRGQQVTLRCSSQSGHNTVSWYQQALGQGPQFIFQYYREEENGRGNFPPRFSGLQFPNYSSELNVNALELDDSALYLCASSLAGQGGSYEQYFGPGTRLTVT.

As concerns this clone: This sample also contains other DNA sequences that code for the same CDR3. The chain couples TRBV29-1 to TRBJ1-1; 7 nucleotides line up with TRBD1. This CDR3 is built from 13 residues. V shed 4 bases, J shed 1 base, and the junction held 3 bases outside the gene matches. Germline lookup yields CDR1 SQVTM and CDR2 ANQGSEA. CDR3 DNA sequence: TGCAGCGTTGTGGGACAGCCGAACACTGAAGCTTTCTTT. Protein sequence: CSVVGQPNTEAFF. The variable domain in full, completed from reference TRBV29-1 and TRBJ1-1, reads SAVISQKPSRDICQRGTSLTIQCQVDSQVTMMFWYRQQPGQSLTLIATANQGSEATYESGFVIDKFPISRPNLTFSTLTVSNMSPEDSSIYLCSVVGQPNTEAFFGQGTRLTVV.